The T cell receptor (beta chain) described here comes from a study of OX40 agonist ivuxolimab in advanced cancers. CDR3 size: 14 residues. The germline V and J ends were trimmed by 4 bases and 7 bases, with 15 bases remaining between them. The germline V gene encodes CDR1 SGHRS and CDR2 YFSETQ. Assay: immunoSEQ multiplex PCR; the TCRdb copy retains only in-frame clones and omits some. The table records tens of thousands of clones, approximately 83% of them present only once. This TCR came from an adult with an advanced solid tumor such as melanoma, head and neck, liver or kidney cancer. The material was CD4+ or CD8+ T cells sorted from blood, obtained in a trial of the OX40 agonist ivuxolimab. The chain recombines TRBV5-1 with TRBJ2-4; maybe TRBD2 (5 bases). The CDR3 DNA reads as TGCGCCAGCAGCCTGGACGGGGTTGCCAACATTCAGTACTTC. Residues: CASSLDGVANIQYF. Full variable domain (remainder filled in from reference TRBV5-1 and TRBJ2-4): KAGVTQTPRYLIKTRGQQVTLSCSPISGHRSVSWYQQTPGQGLQFLFEYFSETQRNKGNFPGRFSGRQFSNSRSEMNVSTLELGDSALYLCASSLDGVANIQYFGAGTRLSVL.